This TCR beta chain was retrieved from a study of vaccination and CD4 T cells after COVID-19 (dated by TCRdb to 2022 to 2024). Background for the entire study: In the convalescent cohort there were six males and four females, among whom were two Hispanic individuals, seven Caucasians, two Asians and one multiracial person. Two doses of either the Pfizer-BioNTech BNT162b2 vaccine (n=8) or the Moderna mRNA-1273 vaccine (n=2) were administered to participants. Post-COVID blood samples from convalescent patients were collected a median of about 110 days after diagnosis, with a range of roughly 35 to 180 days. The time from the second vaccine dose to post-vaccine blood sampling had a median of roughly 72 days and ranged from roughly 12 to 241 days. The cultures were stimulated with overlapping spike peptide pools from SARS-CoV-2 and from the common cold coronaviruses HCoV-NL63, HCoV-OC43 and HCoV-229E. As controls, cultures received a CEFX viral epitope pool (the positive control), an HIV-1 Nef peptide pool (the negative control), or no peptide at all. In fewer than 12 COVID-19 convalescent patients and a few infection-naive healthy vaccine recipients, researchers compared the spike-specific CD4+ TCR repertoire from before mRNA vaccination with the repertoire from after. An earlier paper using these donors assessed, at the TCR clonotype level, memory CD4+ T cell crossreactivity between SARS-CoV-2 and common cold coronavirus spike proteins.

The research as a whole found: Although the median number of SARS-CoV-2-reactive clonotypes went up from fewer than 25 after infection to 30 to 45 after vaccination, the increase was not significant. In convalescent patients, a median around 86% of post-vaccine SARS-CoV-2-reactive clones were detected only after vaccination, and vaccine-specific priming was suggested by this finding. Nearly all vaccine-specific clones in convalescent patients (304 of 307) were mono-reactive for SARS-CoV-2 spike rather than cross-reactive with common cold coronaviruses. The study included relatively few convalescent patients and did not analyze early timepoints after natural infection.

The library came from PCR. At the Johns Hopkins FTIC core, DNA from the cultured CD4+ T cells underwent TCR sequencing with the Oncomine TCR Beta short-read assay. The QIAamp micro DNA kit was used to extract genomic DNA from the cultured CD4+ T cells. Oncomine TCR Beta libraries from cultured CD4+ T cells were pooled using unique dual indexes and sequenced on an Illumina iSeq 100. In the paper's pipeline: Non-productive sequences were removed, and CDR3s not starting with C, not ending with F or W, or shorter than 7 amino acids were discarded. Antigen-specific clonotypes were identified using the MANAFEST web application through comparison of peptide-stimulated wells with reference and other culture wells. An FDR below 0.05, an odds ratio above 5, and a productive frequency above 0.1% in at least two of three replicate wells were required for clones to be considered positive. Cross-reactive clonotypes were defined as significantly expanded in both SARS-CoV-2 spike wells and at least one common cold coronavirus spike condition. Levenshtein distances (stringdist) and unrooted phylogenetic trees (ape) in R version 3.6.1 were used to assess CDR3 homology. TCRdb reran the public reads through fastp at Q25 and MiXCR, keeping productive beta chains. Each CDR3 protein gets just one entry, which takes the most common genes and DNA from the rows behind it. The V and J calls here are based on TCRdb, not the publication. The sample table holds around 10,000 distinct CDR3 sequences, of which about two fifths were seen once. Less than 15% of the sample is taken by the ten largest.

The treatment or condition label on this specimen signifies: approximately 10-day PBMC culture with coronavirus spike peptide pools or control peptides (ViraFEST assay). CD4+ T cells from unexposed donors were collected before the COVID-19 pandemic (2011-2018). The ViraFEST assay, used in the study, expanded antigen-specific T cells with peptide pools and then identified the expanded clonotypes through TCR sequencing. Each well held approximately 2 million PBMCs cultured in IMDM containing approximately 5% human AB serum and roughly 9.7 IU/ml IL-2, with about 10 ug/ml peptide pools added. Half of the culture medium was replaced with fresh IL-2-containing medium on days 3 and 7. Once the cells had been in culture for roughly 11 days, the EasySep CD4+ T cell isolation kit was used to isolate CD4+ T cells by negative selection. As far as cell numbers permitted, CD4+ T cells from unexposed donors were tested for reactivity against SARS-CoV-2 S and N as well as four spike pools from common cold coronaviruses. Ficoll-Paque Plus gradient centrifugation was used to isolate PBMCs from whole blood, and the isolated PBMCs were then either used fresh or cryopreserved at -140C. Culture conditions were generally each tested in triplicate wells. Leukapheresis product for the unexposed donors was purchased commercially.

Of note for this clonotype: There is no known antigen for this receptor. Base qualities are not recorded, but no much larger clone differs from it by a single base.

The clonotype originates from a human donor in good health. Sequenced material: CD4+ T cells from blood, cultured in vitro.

Here is the DNA: TGTGCCAGCAGCGGTAATTTGGGCTCCTACAATGAGCAGTTCTTC. This translates into CASSGNLGSYNEQFF. Recombination linked TRBV11-1 to TRBJ2-1; the D gene cannot be named for sure. Trimming takes 5 bases from V and 0 bases from J, and the germline ends sit 11 bases apart. The CDR3 spans 15 residues, from the cysteine through the phenylalanine. Just the 45-base CDR3 DNA is kept, in frame starting at base 1. CDR1 and CDR2 are drawn from the germline V gene (reference sequence): SGHAT, FQDESV.